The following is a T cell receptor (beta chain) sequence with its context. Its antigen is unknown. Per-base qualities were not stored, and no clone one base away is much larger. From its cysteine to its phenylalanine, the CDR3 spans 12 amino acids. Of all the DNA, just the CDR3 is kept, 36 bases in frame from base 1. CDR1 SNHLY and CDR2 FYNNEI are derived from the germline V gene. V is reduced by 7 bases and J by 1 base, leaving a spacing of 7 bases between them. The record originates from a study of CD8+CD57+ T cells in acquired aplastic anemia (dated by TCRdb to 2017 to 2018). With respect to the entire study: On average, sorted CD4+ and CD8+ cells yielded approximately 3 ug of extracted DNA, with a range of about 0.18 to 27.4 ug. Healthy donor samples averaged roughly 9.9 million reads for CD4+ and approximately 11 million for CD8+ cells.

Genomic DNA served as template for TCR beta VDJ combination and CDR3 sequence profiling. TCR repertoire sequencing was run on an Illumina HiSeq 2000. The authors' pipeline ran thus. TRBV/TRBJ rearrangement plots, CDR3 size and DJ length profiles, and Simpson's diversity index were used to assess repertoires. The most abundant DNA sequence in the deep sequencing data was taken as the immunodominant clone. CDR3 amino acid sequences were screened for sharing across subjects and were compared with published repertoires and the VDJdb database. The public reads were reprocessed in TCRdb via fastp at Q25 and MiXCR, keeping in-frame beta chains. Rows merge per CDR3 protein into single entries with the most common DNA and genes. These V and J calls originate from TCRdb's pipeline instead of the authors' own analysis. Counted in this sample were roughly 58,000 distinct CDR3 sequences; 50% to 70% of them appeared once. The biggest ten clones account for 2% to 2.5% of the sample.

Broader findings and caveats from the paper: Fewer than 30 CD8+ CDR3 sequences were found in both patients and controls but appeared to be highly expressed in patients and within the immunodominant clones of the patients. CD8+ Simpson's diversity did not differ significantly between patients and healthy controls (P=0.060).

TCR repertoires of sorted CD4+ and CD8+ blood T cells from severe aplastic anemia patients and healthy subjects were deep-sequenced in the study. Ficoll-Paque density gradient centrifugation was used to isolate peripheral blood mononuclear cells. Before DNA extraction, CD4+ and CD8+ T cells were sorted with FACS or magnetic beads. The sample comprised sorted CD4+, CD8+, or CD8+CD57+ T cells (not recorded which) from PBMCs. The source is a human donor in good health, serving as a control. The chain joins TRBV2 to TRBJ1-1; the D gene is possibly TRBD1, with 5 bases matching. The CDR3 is CASTGWNTEAFF. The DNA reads TGTGCCAGCACAGGGTGGAACACTGAAGCTTTCTTT. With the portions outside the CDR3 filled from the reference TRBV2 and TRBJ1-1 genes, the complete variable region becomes EPEVTQTPSHQVTQMGQEVILRCVPISNHLYFYWYRQILGQKVEFLVSFYNNEISEKSEIFDDQFSVERPDGSNFTLKIRSTKLEDSAMYFCASTGWNTEAFFGQGTRLTVV.